Listed here are 9 T cell receptor beta chains from one sample, sequenced in a study of blood T cell repertoires in COVID-19 (TCRdb year 2020). Libraries were constructed by the immunoSEQ multiplex PCR assay. The clones in this table, taken by TCRdb from immuneACCESS, are in-frame only. Not every clone is retained; where verified, under half of the shortfall comes from an unresolved V gene, and the cause of the rest is unknown. The sample data list approximately 140,000 clones, and 85% to 90% of these were observed just once. The ten largest account for 1.5% of the sample. Sequenced material: peripheral blood. The receptors here all came from an older woman with acute or convalescent COVID-19.

This clone occurred once. The chain carries TRBV18 and TRBJ2-2; 7 bases are a match to TRBD1. Trimming removed 3 bases from V and 4 bases from J; junction bases left unmatched: 8. The CDR3 has 16 amino acids. Germline V CDR1 and CDR2: KGHSH, LQKENI. The CDR3 is CASSPYRDRATGELFF. CDR3 bases: TGTGCCAGCTCACCCTACCGGGACAGAGCCACCGGGGAGCTGTTTTTT.

The chain joins TRBV7-9 to TRBJ2-7; perhaps TRBD1 as D (5 bases). The V end lost 5 bases, the J end lost 4 bases, and 9 bases lay between the germline ends. CDR3 length equals 12 residues. The V gene's germline CDR1 is SEHNR and CDR2 FQNEAQ (reference sequence). CDR3 region: CASSPRTYEQYF. The CDR3 coding sequence is TGTGCCAGCAGCCCCAGGACATACGAGCAGTACTTC. Together with reference TRBV7-9 and TRBJ2-7, the CDR3 gives the full variable domain: DTGVSQNPRHKITKRGQNVTFRCDPISEHNRLYWYRQTLGQGPEFLTYFQNEAQLEKSRLLSDRFSAERPKGSFSTLEIQRTEQGDSAMYLCASSPRTYEQYFGPGTRLTVT.

The chain has TRBV5-4 and TRBJ2-1, with TRBD2 matching over 8 bases. This CDR3 is built from 17 residues. Germline CDR1 is SGHNT and CDR2 is YYREEE (reference sequence). Trimming removed 0 bases from V and 3 bases from J; junction bases left unmatched: 8. This CDR3 is CASSLDSSGANYNEQFF. The CDR3 nucleotides read TGTGCCAGCAGCTTGGACAGTAGCGGGGCGAACTACAATGAGCAGTTCTTC.

The chain joins TRBV5-8 to TRBJ1-2; possibly TRBD1 for D (5 bases). CDR3 length: 15 residues. CDR1 SGHTS and CDR2 YDEGEE come from the germline V gene. Trimming took off 2 bases at V and 4 bases at J, with 15 bases between the two ends. CDR3 amino acids: CASSFWGGKSYGYTF. The CDR3 bases are TGTGCCAGCAGCTTTTGGGGGGGAAAATCCTATGGCTACACCTTC.

The gene calls are TRBV29-1 and TRBJ2-2; no firm D call. The CDR3 has 13 amino acids. V was clipped by 1 base and J by 6 bases, with 9 bases between them. Germline loops: CDR1 SQVTM, CDR2 ANQGSEA. CDR3 amino acids: CSVEAPTPGELFF. The CDR3 DNA sequence: TGCAGCGTTGAAGCCCCAACACCCGGGGAGCTGTTTTTT.

The CDR3 is CASRGGQLLNEKLFF. CDR3 nucleotides: TGTGCCAGCAGAGGGGGACAGCTCTTAAATGAAAAACTGTTTTTT. The chain combines TRBV27 with TRBJ1-4, with TRBD1 identical over 7 bases. The V gene end was trimmed by 6 bases and the J gene end by 5 bases; junction bases not matched to a gene: 9. CDR3 length: 15 residues. CDR1 MNHEY and CDR2 SMNVEV come from the germline V gene (reference sequence). The full variable domain, its missing parts supplied by reference TRBV27 and TRBJ1-4, is EAQVTQNPRYLITVTGKKLTVTCSQNMNHEYMSWYRQDPGLGLRQIYYSMNVEVTDKGDVPEGYKVSRKEKRNFPLILESPSPNQTSLYFCASRGGQLLNEKLFFGSGTQLSVL.

This chain uses TRBV29-1 with TRBJ2-5; no definite D call. The length of the CDR3 is 12 residues. Trimming removed 7 bases from V and 1 base from J, with 10 bases in between. Germline V gene data show CDR1 as SQVTM and CDR2 as ANQGSEA. CDR3 in amino acids: CSGFTGQETQYF. DNA for the CDR3: TGCAGCGGCTTTACGGGCCAAGAGACCCAGTACTTC.

The chain is built from TRBV6-1 and TRBJ1-1, with 7 bases fitting TRBD1. From germline, CDR1 is MNHNS and CDR2 SASEGT. V lost 3 bases and J lost 9; bases outside the gene matches: 10. The CDR3 contains 14 residues. The CDR3 here is CASSEPTRQGKAFF. The CDR3 nucleotides read TGTGCCAGCAGTGAGCCCACCCGACAGGGAAAAGCTTTCTTT.

The genes are TRBV7-9 and TRBJ1-1; D is unclear. CDR1 and CDR2 (germline): SEHNR, FQNEAQ (reference sequence). There are 14 residues in the CDR3. The V end was cut by 5 bases, the J end by 1 base, with 11 bases between. The CDR3 sequence is CASSPQIQNTEAFF. CDR3 coding DNA: TGTGCCAGCAGCCCACAGATACAGAACACTGAAGCTTTCTTT. Together with reference TRBV7-9 and TRBJ1-1, the CDR3 gives the full variable domain: DTGVSQNPRHKITKRGQNVTFRCDPISEHNRLYWYRQTLGQGPEFLTYFQNEAQLEKSRLLSDRFSAERPKGSFSTLEIQRTEQGDSAMYLCASSPQIQNTEAFFGQGTRLTVV.